Detailed here is one T cell receptor beta chain. Its target is unknown. It was with a sample-barcoded 5' primer and a J-beta primer mix that a second PCR of roughly 7 to 12 cycles was run. Each cDNA was tagged by a template-switch adaptor containing 12 random nucleotides. TCRdb redid the calling of the 5' RACE reads with MiXCR, one entry per CDR3 protein. The top ten clones hold approximately 2.1% of a sample with 2 million or so distinct CDR3 sequences, less than 50% of them seen once. The sample belongs to a study of blood T cells in healthy people across ages. Study results and caveats: Across samples, TCR beta diversity tracked strongly with naive T cell percentage. The fall in TCR beta diversity per million T cells was roughly linear with age.

The CDR3 runs 16 residues. CDR1 and CDR2 (germline): SGHTA, FQGNSA. J gave up 6 bases and V 3 bases, and 7 bases lay outside the gene matches. V and J are TRBV7-2 and TRBJ2-1; 11 positions match TRBD2. This TCR was sampled from a woman in her forties in good health. Material: blood. The chain's CDR3 is CASSFLGGTSGNEQFF. The CDR3 DNA sequence: TGTGCCAGCAGCTTCCTCGGGGGGACTAGCGGCAATGAGCAGTTCTTC.